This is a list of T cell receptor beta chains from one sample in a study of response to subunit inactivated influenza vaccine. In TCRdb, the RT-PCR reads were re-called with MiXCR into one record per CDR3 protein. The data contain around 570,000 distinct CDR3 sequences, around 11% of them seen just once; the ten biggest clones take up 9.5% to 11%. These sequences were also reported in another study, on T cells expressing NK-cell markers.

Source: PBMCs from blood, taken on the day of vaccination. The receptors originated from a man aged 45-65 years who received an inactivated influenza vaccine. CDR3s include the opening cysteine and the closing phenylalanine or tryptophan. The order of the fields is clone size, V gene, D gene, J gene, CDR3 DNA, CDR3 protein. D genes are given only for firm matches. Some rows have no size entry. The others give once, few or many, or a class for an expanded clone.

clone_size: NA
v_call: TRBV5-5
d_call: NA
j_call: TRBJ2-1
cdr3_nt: TGTGCCAGCAGCTTGGCCGAAGGTGAGCAGTTCTTC
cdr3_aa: CASSLAEGEQFF

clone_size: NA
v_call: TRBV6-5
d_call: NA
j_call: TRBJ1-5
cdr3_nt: TGTGCCAGCAGTTCCCCCGGGGAGCAAGAACATTTT
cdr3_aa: CASSSPGEQEHF

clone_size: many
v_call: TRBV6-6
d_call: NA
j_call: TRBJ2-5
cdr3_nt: TGTGCCAGCACCCGAGACTATATCGAGACCCAGTACTTC
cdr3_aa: CASTRDYIETQYF

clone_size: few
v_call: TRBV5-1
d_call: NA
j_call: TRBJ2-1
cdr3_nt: TGCGCCAGCAGCTTCGACAGAAATTACAATGAGCAGTTCTTC
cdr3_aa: CASSFDRNYNEQFF

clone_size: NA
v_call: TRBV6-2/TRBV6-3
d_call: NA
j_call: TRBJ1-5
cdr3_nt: TGTACCAGCAGGAGGGAGGGTCAGCCCCAGCATTTT
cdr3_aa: CTSRREGQPQHF

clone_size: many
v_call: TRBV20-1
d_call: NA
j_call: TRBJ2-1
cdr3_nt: TGCAGTGCGGCTAGCGAAAGGGAGTTCTTC
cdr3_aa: CSAASEREFF

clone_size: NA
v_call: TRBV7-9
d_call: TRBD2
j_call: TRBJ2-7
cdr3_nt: TGTGCCAGCAGCTTAAATGGCGGGGGGCGGTACGAGCAGTACTTC
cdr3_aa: CASSLNGGGRYEQYF

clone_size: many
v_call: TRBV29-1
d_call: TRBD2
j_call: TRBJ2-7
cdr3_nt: TGCAGCGTAGTTCCTAGCGGGAGGGCCTACGAGCAGTACTTC
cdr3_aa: CSVVPSGRAYEQYF

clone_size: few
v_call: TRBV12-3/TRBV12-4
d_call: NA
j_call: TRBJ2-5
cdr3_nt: TGTGCCAGCAGTTTTAAACCTGGGACCCAGTACTTC
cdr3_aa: CASSFKPGTQYF

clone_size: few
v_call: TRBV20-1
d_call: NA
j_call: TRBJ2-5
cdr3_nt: TGCAGTGCTAGTTTGCACCAAGAGACCCAGTACTTC
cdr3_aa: CSASLHQETQYF

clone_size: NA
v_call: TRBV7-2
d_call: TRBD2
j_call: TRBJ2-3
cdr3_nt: TGTGCCAGCAGCTTAGTATCGGGGGGGGCCACAGATACGCAGTATTTT
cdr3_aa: CASSLVSGGATDTQYF

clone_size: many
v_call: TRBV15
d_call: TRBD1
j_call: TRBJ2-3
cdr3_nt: TGTGCCACCAGCAGAAGACAGGGCCCGAGCACAGATACGCAGTATTTT
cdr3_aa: CATSRRQGPSTDTQYF

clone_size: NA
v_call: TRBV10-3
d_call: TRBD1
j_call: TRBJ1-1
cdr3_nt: TGTGCCATCAGTACGGGACAGGGGCGATCTGAAGCTTTCTTT
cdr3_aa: CAISTGQGRSEAFF

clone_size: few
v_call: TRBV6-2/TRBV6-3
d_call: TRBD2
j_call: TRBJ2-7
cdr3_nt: TGTGCCAGCAGTTCCGGGACTAGCGATTCCTACGAGCAGTACTTC
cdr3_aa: CASSSGTSDSYEQYF

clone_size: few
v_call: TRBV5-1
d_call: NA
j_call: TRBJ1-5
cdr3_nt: TGCGCCAGCAGCTTGGCCCCCGGGGGCGGCAATCAGCCCCAGCATTTT
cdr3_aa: CASSLAPGGGNQPQHF

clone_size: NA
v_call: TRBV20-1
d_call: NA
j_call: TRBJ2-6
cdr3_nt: TGCAGTGCTAGATCCTTGCTCTCTGGGGCCAACGTCCTGACTTTC
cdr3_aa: CSARSLLSGANVLTF

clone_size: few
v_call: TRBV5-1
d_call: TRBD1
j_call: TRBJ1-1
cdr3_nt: TGCGCCAGCAGCTTACAAGACAGGGGTTTGACTGAAGCTTTCTTT
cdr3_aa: CASSLQDRGLTEAFF

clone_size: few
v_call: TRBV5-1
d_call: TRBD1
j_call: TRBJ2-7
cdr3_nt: TGCGCCAGCAGCTCGACAGGGGGACCCTACGAGCAGTACTTC
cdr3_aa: CASSSTGGPYEQYF

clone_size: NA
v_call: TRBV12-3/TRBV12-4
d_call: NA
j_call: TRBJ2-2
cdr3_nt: TGTGCCAGCAATCCCTTTCTGAACACCGGGGAGCTGTTTTTT
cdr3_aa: CASNPFLNTGELFF

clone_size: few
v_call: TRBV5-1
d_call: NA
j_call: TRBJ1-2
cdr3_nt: TGCGCCAGCAGCTTATCCGGGACAACTCCCAACTATGGCTACACCTTC
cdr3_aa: CASSLSGTTPNYGYTF

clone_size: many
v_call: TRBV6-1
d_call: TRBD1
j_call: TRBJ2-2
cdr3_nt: TGTGCCAGCAGAACGGGACAGGGGAACACCGGGGAGCTGTTTTTT
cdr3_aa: CASRTGQGNTGELFF

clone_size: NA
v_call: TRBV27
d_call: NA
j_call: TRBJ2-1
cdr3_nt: TGTGCCAGCAGTTCGGGGCTAGGGACCTTGCCCTACAATGAGCAGTTCTTC
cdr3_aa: CASSSGLGTLPYNEQFF

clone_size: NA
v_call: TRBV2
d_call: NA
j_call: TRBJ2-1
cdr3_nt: TGTGCCAGCAGTGATGTGGGCAGGATCTACAATGAGCAGTTCTTC
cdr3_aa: CASSDVGRIYNEQFF

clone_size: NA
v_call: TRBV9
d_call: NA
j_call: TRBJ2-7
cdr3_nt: TGTGCCAGCAGCGGGGGCCTAGCAACCCAGGGCGAGCAGTACTTC
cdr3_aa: CASSGGLATQGEQYF

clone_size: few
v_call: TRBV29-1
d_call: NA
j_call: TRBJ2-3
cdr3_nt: TGCAGCGTTGAGGGGGAGGATACGCAGTATTTT
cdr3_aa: CSVEGEDTQYF

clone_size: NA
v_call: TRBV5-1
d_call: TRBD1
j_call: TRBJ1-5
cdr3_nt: TGCGCCAGCAGGGAAGGGACAGGGGAACAGCCCCAGCATTTT
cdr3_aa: CASREGTGEQPQHF

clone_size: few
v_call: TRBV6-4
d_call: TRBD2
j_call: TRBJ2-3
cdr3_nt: TGTGCCAGCAGCCAGACTAGCTTCACAGATACGCAGTATTTT
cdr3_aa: CASSQTSFTDTQYF

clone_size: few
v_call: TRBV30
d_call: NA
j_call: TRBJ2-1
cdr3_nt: TGTGCCTGGTCGCAAGGGCTCTCCTACAATGAGCAGTTCTTC
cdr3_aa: CAWSQGLSYNEQFF

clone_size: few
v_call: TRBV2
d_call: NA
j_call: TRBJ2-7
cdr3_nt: TGTGCCAGCTTGCCGACCTGGGAAGGCTCCTACGAGCAGTACTTC
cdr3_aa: CASLPTWEGSYEQYF

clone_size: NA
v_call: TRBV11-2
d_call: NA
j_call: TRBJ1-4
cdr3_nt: TGTGCCAGCAGCTTAGAACCCCCCCGGAGGCTCTCTTTGGCAAAACTGTTTTTT
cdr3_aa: CASSLEPPRRLSLAKLFF

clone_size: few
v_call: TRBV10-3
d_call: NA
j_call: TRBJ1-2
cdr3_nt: TGTGCCATCAGTTCTCAGGGGCGCTTCTATGGCTACACCTTC
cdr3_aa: CAISSQGRFYGYTF

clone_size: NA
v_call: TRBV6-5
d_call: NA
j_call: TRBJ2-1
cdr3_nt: TGTGCCAGCAGTTCTCAAGGTGTGGGAGAAGGGGTCCATGAGCAGTTCTTC
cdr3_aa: CASSSQGVGEGVHEQFF

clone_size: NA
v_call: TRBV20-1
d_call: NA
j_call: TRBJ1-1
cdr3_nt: TGCAGTGCTAGAGATGTCAGGGGTAGGTTCACTGAAGCTTTCTTT
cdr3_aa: CSARDVRGRFTEAFF

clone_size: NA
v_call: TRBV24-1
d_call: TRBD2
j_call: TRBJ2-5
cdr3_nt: TGTGCCACCAGTGCTTGGACTAGCGGACAAGAGACCCAGTACTTC
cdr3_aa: CATSAWTSGQETQYF

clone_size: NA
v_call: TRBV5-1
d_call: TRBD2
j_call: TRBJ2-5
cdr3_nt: TGCGCCAGCAGGCCTACTCGAGCGGGAGTTCAAGAGACCCAGTACTTC
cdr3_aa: CASRPTRAGVQETQYF

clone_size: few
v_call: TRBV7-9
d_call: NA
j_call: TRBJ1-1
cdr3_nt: TGTGCCAGCAGCTTATCGGGGGCTTGGGAAGCTTTCTTT
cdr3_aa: CASSLSGAWEAFF

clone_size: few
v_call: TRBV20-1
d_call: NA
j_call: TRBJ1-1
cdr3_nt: TGCAGTGCGTTAATAAGGACTGAAGCTTTCTTT
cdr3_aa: CSALIRTEAFF

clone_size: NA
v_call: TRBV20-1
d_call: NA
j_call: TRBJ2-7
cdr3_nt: TGCAGTGCTCTAGGTCGGGGGCGCGAATCCTACGAGCAGTACTTC
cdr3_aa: CSALGRGRESYEQYF

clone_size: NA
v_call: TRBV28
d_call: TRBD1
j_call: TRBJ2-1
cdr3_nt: TGTGCCAGCAGGCAAGGGGGACAGGGCAGGGATGAGCAGTTCTTC
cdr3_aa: CASRQGGQGRDEQFF

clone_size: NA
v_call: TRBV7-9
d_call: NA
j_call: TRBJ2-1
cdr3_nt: TGTGCCAGCAGCTTAGGACGACGGCGTGGGGGCTACAATGAGCAGTTCTTC
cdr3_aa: CASSLGRRRGGYNEQFF

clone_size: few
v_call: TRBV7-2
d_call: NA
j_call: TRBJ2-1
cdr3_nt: TGTGCCCCCAGCGGGTCCGGAAGGGGCCCTCCCAATGAGCAGTTCTTC
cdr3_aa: CAPSGSGRGPPNEQFF

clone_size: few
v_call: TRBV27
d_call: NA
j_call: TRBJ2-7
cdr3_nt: TGTGCCAGCAGTTATACGCGCAGCTCCTACGAGCAGTACTTC
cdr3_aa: CASSYTRSSYEQYF

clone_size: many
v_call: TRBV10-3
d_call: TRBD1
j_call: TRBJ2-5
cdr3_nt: TGTGCCATCAGGAAAACAGGGGAAGCAGCCCAGTACTTC
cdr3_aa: CAIRKTGEAAQYF

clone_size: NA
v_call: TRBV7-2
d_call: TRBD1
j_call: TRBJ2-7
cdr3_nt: TGTGCCAGCAGCCCGGACAGGGGCACCACCTACGAGCAGTACTTC
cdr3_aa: CASSPDRGTTYEQYF

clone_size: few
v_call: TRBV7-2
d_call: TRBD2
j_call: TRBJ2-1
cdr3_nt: TGTGCCAGCAGCTTATTAGCGGGAGTTTATGAGCAGTTCTTC
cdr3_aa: CASSLLAGVYEQFF

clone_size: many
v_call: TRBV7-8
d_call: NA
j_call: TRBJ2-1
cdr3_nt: TGTGCCAGCAGCTTACTTATGGGCAATGAGCAGTTCTTC
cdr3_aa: CASSLLMGNEQFF

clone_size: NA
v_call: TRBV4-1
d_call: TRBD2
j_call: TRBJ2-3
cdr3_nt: TGCGCCAGCAGCCAAATCTCTAGCGGGGGCGAGTATACGCAGTATTTT
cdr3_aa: CASSQISSGGEYTQYF

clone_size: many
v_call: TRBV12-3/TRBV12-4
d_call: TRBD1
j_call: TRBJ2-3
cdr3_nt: TGTGCCAGCAGTTTAGCCCGACAGGGAGCGACAGATACGCAGTATTTT
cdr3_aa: CASSLARQGATDTQYF

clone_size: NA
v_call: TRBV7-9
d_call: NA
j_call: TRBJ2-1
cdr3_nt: TGTGCCAGCCAACCCCCCGGGACGGTAAACAATGAGCAGTTCTTC
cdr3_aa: CASQPPGTVNNEQFF

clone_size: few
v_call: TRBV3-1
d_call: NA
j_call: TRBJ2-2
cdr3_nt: TGTGCCAGCAGCCCCAGGGAATACACCGGGGAGCTGTTTTTT
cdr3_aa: CASSPREYTGELFF

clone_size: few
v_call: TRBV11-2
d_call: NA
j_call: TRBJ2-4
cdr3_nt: TGTGCCAGCAGCTCCCCTTTGGGGGGGGCCCAAAACATTCAGTACTTC
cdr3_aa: CASSSPLGGAQNIQYF

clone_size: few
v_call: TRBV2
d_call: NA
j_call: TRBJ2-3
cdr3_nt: TGTGCCAGCAGTGATGGAGCGGCAAGAGGCCCAGATACGCAGTATTTT
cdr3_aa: CASSDGAARGPDTQYF

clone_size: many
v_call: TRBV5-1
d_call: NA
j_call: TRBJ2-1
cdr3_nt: TGCGCCAGCAGCACCCGGGGTACCTACAATGAGCAGTTCTTC
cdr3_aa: CASSTRGTYNEQFF

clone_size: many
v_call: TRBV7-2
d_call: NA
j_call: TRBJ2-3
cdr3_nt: TGTGCCAGCAGCGCCCAACCTTGGGTTTCGGTCGCAGATACGCAGTATTTT
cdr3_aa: CASSAQPWVSVADTQYF

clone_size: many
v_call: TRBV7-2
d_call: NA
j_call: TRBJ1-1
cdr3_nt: TGTGCCAGCAGCCAAGTTTTCCCTGAAGCTTTCTTT
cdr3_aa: CASSQVFPEAFF

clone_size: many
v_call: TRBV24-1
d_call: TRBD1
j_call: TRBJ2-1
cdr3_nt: TGTGCCACCAGTGACTCACTGGGGACAGGCTCCTACAATGAGCAGTTCTTC
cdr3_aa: CATSDSLGTGSYNEQFF

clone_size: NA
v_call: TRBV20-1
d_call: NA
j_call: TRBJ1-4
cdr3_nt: TGCAGTGCTTTTTGGGCGGGGAATAATGAAAAACTGTTTTTT
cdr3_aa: CSAFWAGNNEKLFF

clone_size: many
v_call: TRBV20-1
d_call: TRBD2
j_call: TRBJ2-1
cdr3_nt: TGCAGTGCTAAGGGGGTAGCGGGAGTTGATGAGCAGTTCTTC
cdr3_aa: CSAKGVAGVDEQFF

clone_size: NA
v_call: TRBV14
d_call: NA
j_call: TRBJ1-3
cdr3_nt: TGTGCCAGCAGCCAAGAGATCCTAGGGATGTCTGGAAACACCATATATTTT
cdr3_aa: CASSQEILGMSGNTIYF

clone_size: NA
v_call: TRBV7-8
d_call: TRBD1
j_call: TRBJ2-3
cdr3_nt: TGTGCCAGCAGCGTCTCAGGGGGCCCAACAGATACGCAGTATTTT
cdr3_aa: CASSVSGGPTDTQYF